This T cell receptor beta chain was observed in a study of blood T cell repertoires in COVID-19. In the original analysis: The authors estimated nucleated cell counts from reference gene primer amplification. Assay: immunoSEQ multiplex PCR; the TCRdb copy retains only in-frame clones and omits some. Clonal size and the V and J genes are those of that table, whereas D and trimming came from the DNA. The profile covers fewer than 350,000 clones, with roughly 90% appearing a single time and roughly 5.3% taken by the ten largest. This clone has just a few counts. CDR3 size: 17 residues. V trimming: 4 bases; J trimming: 3 bases; junction bases outside the gene matches: 9. CDR1 is LGHDT, CDR2 YNNKEL, per germline (reference sequence). Living in about two dozen US areas, the participants were between roughly 18 and 90 years of age. Clinical history as reported by participants underpinned cohort assignment. Two negative PCRs, clearance, or symptom resolution had been documented for recovered Cohort 3 donors.

This chain uses TRBV3-1 (or the pseudogene TRBV3-2) with TRBJ2-7; 13 nucleotides match TRBD2. This receptor was identified in a man in his fifties or sixties who had recovered from COVID-19. The material sequenced was PBMCs or T cells enriched from blood (not recorded which). The CDR3 DNA is TGTGCCAGCAGCCCGGGACTAGCGGGATTACCCTTCTACGAGCAGTACTTC. Protein sequence: CASSPGLAGLPFYEQYF.